These 20 T cell receptor beta chains share one sample of origin, sequenced in a study of T-cell reconstitution after alpha-beta-depleted transplantation in children. Unique molecular identifiers were incorporated when the TCRbeta library was constructed. TCRdb ran MiXCR on the PCR reads and lists one entry per CDR3 protein. Counted here are 440,000 or so distinct CDR3 sequences, over 40% occurring once; the ten biggest clones make up 27%. The sample in question was PBMCs, obtained before TCRalphabeta/CD19-depleted stem cell transplant. Receptor source: a girl aged 2 to 10 with aplastic anemia, due to receive a stem cell transplant.

The chain has TRBV20-1 and TRBJ2-1, with 8 positions matching TRBD2. Germline loops: CDR1 DFQATT, CDR2 SNEGSKA (reference sequence). This CDR3 spans 14 amino acids. Trimming cost V 6 bases and J 2 bases; bases outside gene matches: 6. DNA for the CDR3: TGCAGTGCCTGGGGACTAGAGGCCTACAATGAGCAGTTCTTC. Amino acids: CSAWGLEAYNEQFF.

This clonotype was seen a few times. The rearrangement joins TRBV5-1 to TRBJ2-7; D ambiguous. The CDR3 is made up of 16 amino acids. Germline V gene sequence: CDR1 SGHRS, CDR2 YFSETQ. Trimming cost V 4 bases and J 4 bases, with 21 bases left between them. For the CDR3, the DNA is TGCGCCAGCAGCCCGGGCCTTCAAGCCCCTTCATACGAGCAGTACTTC. It specifies CASSPGLQAPSYEQYF.

This clonotype has at least ten counts. One end of the junction is discordant with germline, which a read error may explain. J is TRBJ2-7 and V is TRBV7-9; a weak D match, TRBD2 (7 bases). The CDR3 spans 11 residues. Germline V lookup: CDR1 SEHNR, CDR2 FQNEAQ (reference sequence). CDR3 sequence: CASRGRGAPSF. CDR3 nucleotide sequence: TGTGCCAGCAGGGGACGGGGGGCTCCGAGTTTC.

The chain recombines TRBV20-1 with TRBJ2-3; TRBD2 is a possible D gene (6 bases). In germline, CDR1 is DFQATT, CDR2 SNEGSKA (reference sequence). V was trimmed by 5 bases and J by 2 bases, leaving 14 bases between them. The CDR3 covers 14 residues. CDR3 in amino acids: CSAAGLRNTDTQYF. The CDR3 bases are TGCAGTGCTGCGGGACTTCGTAACACAGATACGCAGTATTTT.

This sequence joins TRBV28 and TRBJ2-7; the match to TRBD1 covers 8 bases. The CDR3 runs 15 residues. V gave up 1 base and J gave up 2 bases; unmatched junction bases: 4. CDR1 MDHEN and CDR2 SYDVKM come from the germline V gene. CDR3 in DNA: TGTGCCAGCAGTTTATTCAGGACAGGGACCTACGAGCAGTACTTC. This sequence encodes CASSLFRTGTYEQYF.

V is TRBV6-2 or TRBV6-3 and J is TRBJ1-2, with a tentative D call TRBD1 (6 bases). Germline lookup yields CDR1 MNHEY and CDR2 SVGEGT. The V and J ends lost 4 bases and 2 bases respectively, with 14 bases between them. The CDR3 length is 15 residues. The CDR3 protein is CASSSIGTPNYGYTF. CDR3 DNA: TGTGCCAGCAGTTCGATCGGGACACCCAACTATGGCTACACCTTC.

The rearrangement joins TRBV4-1 to TRBJ2-7; D might be TRBD2 (6 bases). Germline V CDR1 and CDR2: MGHRA, YSYEKL. The germline V and J ends were trimmed by 3 bases and 4 bases, with 7 bases remaining between them. The CDR3 extends over 12 amino acids. This CDR3 reads CASSHSGYEQYF. CDR3 DNA sequence: TGCGCCAGCAGCCATAGCGGTTACGAGCAGTACTTC.

The genes are TRBV19 and TRBJ2-2; the D gene is possibly TRBD2 (5 bases). This CDR3 contains 16 residues. V lost 3 bases and J lost 7, with 18 bases in between. The germline CDR1 and CDR2 sequences are LNHDA and SQIVND (reference sequence). CDR3 bases: TGTGCCAGTAGTATCAAGGCGGGCCAGAAAGTCGGGGAGCTGTTTTTT. It encodes CASSIKAGQKVGELFF.

This clonotype was found a few times. This chain links TRBV28 with TRBJ2-5; D is perhaps TRBD1 (6 bases). Germline-derived CDR1 and CDR2 are MDHEN and SYDVKM. V was trimmed by 3 bases and J by 4 bases, leaving 12 bases between them. The CDR3 covers 14 residues. The CDR3 here is CASSLVTGPETQYF. The CDR3 region has the DNA TGTGCCAGCAGTTTGGTAACAGGGCCAGAGACCCAGTACTTC.

This rearrangement joins TRBV7-6 to TRBJ2-3; 7 bases align to TRBD2. Germline V gene sequence: CDR1 SGHVS, CDR2 FNYEAQ. The V gene end was trimmed by 2 bases and the J gene end by 1 base; junction bases not matched to a gene: 3. The CDR3 is made up of 15 amino acids. The CDR3 protein is CASSLTGRGTDTQYF. In DNA, the CDR3 is TGTGCCAGCAGCTTAACGGGGAGGGGCACAGATACGCAGTATTTT.

The genes are TRBV7-9 and TRBJ2-1; 7 bases map to TRBD2. The CDR3 length is 14 residues. Per the germline V gene, CDR1 is SEHNR and CDR2 is FQNEAQ (reference sequence). J was trimmed by 10 bases and V by 2 bases; bases with no gene match: 8. The CDR3 protein is CASSLSSGRSEQFF. DNA for the CDR3: TGTGCCAGCAGCTTATCTAGCGGCCGCTCCGAGCAGTTCTTC.

This clonotype has a handful of counts. The chain carries TRBV3-1 and TRBJ2-5, with 7 bases matching TRBD2. CDR3 size: 14 residues. The junction had 6 bases not matched to a gene; V was cut back by 3 bases and J by 5 bases. CDR1 is LGHDT, CDR2 YNNKEL, per germline (reference sequence). The CDR3 nucleotides are TGTGCCAGCAGCCACCCGGGAGGAGTGGAGACCCAGTACTTC. Its translation: CASSHPGGVETQYF.

This clonotype was recorded at least ten times. The rearrangement joins TRBV10-3 to TRBJ2-1; the match to TRBD2 covers 7 bases. V trimming: 4 bases; J trimming: 0 bases; junction bases outside the gene matches: 0. The CDR3 totals 14 residues. CDR1 is ENHRY and CDR2 is SYGVKD in the germline V gene. CDR3 nucleotides: TGTGCCATCAGTGGGACTAGCTCCTACAATGAGCAGTTCTTC. This codes for CAISGTSSYNEQFF.

This clonotype appeared a few times. This chain's CDR3 is CASSLGSGIPGELFF. As DNA, the CDR3 is TGCGCCAGCAGCCTTGGCTCCGGGATCCCCGGGGAGCTGTTTTTT. The chain has TRBV5-1 and TRBJ2-2; perhaps TRBD2 as D (5 bases). This CDR3 region has 15 residues. V gave up 4 bases and J gave up 6 bases, with 16 bases separating them. The germline CDR1 and CDR2 sequences are SGHRS and YFSETQ.

This chain links TRBV7-8 with TRBJ2-1; 8 nucleotides match TRBD1. The trim removed 5 bases at V and 8 bases at J, leaving 5 bases unmatched. CDR1 is SGHVS and CDR2 is FQNEAQ in the germline V gene. The CDR3 totals 13 residues. The CDR3 region is CASSHGQGYEQFF. Written as DNA, the CDR3 is TGTGCCAGCAGCCACGGACAGGGCTATGAGCAGTTCTTC. The complete variable domain, with remaining parts taken from reference TRBV7-8 and TRBJ2-1, reads GAGVSQSPRYKVAKRGQDVALRCDPISGHVSLFWYQQALGQGPEFLTYFQNEAQLDKSGLPSDRFFAERPEGSVSTLKIQRTQQEDSAVYLCASSHGQGYEQFFGPGTRLTVL.

The chain uses TRBV5-6 and TRBJ2-5; D call uncertain. Trimming stripped 4 bases from V and 5 bases from J, with 18 bases between. Germline CDR1 SGHDT, CDR2 YYEEEE. CDR3 length: 15 residues. The CDR3 region has the DNA TGTGCCAGCAGCATAAAGTCCCCTTTGGTTGAGACCCAGTACTTC. As protein: CASSIKSPLVETQYF. The variable domain in full, completed from reference TRBV5-6 and TRBJ2-5, reads DAGVTQSPTHLIKTRGQQVTLRCSPKSGHDTVSWYQQALGQGPQFIFQYYEEEERQRGNFPDRFSGHQFPNYSSELNVNALLLGDSALYLCASSIKSPLVETQYFGPGTRLLVL.

Turning to this clonotype: One end of the junction does not line up with germline, which may come from a read error. V gene TRBV7-2 combines with J gene TRBJ2-1; TRBD2 matches 11 bases. The germline V gene encodes CDR1 SGHTA and CDR2 FQGNSA. The CDR3 contains 16 residues. CDR3 loop: CASSDRTSGSSNEQFF. In nucleotides, the CDR3 is TGTGCCAGCAGCGATCGAACTAGCGGGAGTAGTAATGAGCAATTCTTC.

The rearrangement joins TRBV7-9 to TRBJ2-1, with a tentative D call TRBD2 (7 bases). V gave up 5 bases and J gave up 6 bases, with 17 bases separating them. This CDR3 has 15 residues. CDR1 and CDR2 from the germline V gene are SEHNR and FQNEAQ (reference sequence). This chain's CDR3 is CASSPRGTTPNEQFF. CDR3 nucleotides: TGTGCCAGCAGCCCAAGGGGGACTACCCCCAATGAGCAGTTCTTC.

This clonotype was seen only a few times. J is TRBJ2-3 and V is TRBV7-3; the D is unclear. The CDR3 length is 12 residues. Germline CDR1 is SGHTA and CDR2 is FQGTGA. With 5 bases removed from V and 6 bases from J, the gap between germline ends came to 9 bases. As DNA, the CDR3 is TGTGCCAGCAGCGCCAACGGGGATACGCAGTATTTT. It encodes CASSANGDTQYF. Full variable domain (remainder filled in from reference TRBV7-3 and TRBJ2-3): GAGVSQTPSNKVTEKGKYVELRCDPISGHTALYWYRQSLGQGPEFLIYFQGTGAADDSGLPNDRFFAVRPEGSVSTLKIQRTERGDSAVYLCASSANGDTQYFGPGTRLTVL.

This clonotype was counted many times. CDR3 in DNA: TGTGCCAGCAGCTTGGAAGCCCGTAACTATGGCTACACCTTC. Encoded protein: CASSLEARNYGYTF. This chain connects TRBV5-6 to TRBJ1-2; no reliable D call. The V and J ends lost 0 bases and 1 base respectively, with 7 bases between them. Germline-derived CDR1 and CDR2 are SGHDT and YYEEEE. This CDR3 is 14 amino acids long.